The source of this TCR beta chain is a study of T cell changes during pregnancy in multiple sclerosis. The data were produced by immunoSEQ multiplex PCR, yet TCRdb's version contains in-frame clones alone and is incomplete. The sample includes 50,000 or so clones, roughly 95% of them seen just once. Sequenced material: CD4+ T cells from peripheral blood mononuclear cells, taken in the third trimester of pregnancy. The sequence came from a female donor with multiple sclerosis, enrolled in a pregnancy study.

The CDR3 loop is CASSLELAGFSHNEQFF. The CDR3 nucleotides are TGTGCCAGCAGCTTAGAACTAGCGGGATTTAGCCACAATGAGCAGTTCTTC. This sequence joins TRBV7-9 and TRBJ2-1; 10 bases are a match to TRBD2. V lost 1 base, J lost 5 bases, and 8 bases stayed unmatched. CDR3 size: 17 residues. Germline values: CDR1 SEHNR, CDR2 FQNEAQ (reference sequence).